This T cell receptor beta chain was documented in a study of cytomegalovirus exposure and HLA in healthy donors. With 60 Vbeta and 13 Jbeta primers, the PCR was carried out. Sequenced by immunoSEQ multiplex PCR; TCRdb stores in-frame clones only, minus some. Of approximately 100,000 clones listed, 70% to 80% are singletons. A word on this clone: As yet, its antigen is unknown.

With 3 bases removed from V and 5 bases from J, the gap between germline ends came to 19 bases. The CDR3 has 16 amino acids. Germline V gene sequence: CDR1 SGHTA, CDR2 FQGNSA. Whole-study results and caveats: Rare TCR sequences dominated, though some public TCRs recurred in many donors. TCR beta chain V- and J-gene trimming was linked, in a later analysis, to a missense variant in DCLRE1C. Sequencing likely produced, as an artifact, a cluster of highly shared sequence variants.

Sequenced sample: PBMCs. This sequence was found in a man aged 60-69 years in good health and CMV-seronegative. The V call is TRBV7-2, the J call TRBJ2-5, with a weak D call TRBD2 (6 bases). CDR3: CASSLDPAYGGETQYF. The CDR3, as DNA: TGTGCCAGCAGCTTGGATCCCGCGTACGGAGGGGAGACCCAGTACTTC. Drawing the rest from reference TRBV7-2 and TRBJ2-5, the complete variable domain is GAGVSQSPSNKVTEKGKDVELRCDPISGHTALYWYRQSLGQGLEFLIYFQGNSAPDKSGLPSDRFSAERTGGSVSTLTIQRTQQEDSAVYLCASSLDPAYGGETQYFGPGTRLLVL.